The rows below give T cell receptor beta chains drawn from one sample of a study of cytomegalovirus exposure and HLA in healthy donors. Produced via immunoSEQ multiplex PCR; TCRdb's table is partial and in-frame only. The sample records some 130,000 clones, just under 80% being singletons. The specimen was PBMCs. Receptor source: a man aged 25-45 years in good health. The CDR3 runs from the conserved cysteine through the conserved F or W. A D gene is named only where the DNA matches it firmly. Clone sizes are given selectively: once, few, many, or a class where the clone is expanded.

j_call,d_call,clone_size,v_call,cdr3_aa,cdr3_nt
TRBJ2-1,-,-,TRBV2,CASGGTVYNEQFF,TGTGCCAGCGGGGGGACTGTTTACAATGAGCAGTTCTTC
TRBJ1-6,TRBD1,-,TRBV7-2,CASSLGTGPYNSPLHF,TGTGCCAGCAGCTTGGGGACAGGGCCCTATAATTCACCCCTCCACTTT
TRBJ1-6,TRBD1,-,TRBV27,CASGGQENSPLHF,TGTGCCAGCGGTGGACAGGAGAATTCACCCCTCCACTTT
TRBJ2-2,-,few,TRBV7-9,CSSSLHSHRRESGELFF,TGTTCCAGCAGCTTACACTCACACCGCAGGGAATCCGGGGAGCTGTTTTTT
TRBJ2-1,-,-,TRBV7-9,CSSSLLESYNEQFF,TGTTCCAGCAGCTTGCTTGAGTCCTACAATGAGCAGTTCTTC
TRBJ2-3,TRBD2,-,TRBV9,CASSLDSAGGTDTQYF,TGTGCCAGCAGCTTAGACTCGGCGGGAGGGACAGATACGCAGTATTTT
TRBJ1-5,TRBD1,once,TRBV19,CASSDPPGTGALVGNQPQHF,TGTGCCAGTAGCGATCCTCCCGGGACAGGGGCTTTGGTAGGGAATCAGCCCCAGCATTTT
TRBJ2-7,-,-,TRBV11-2,CASRRPGRSDYEQYF,TGTGCCAGCAGGAGACCGGGGAGGTCTGACTACGAGCAGTACTTC
TRBJ2-1,TRBD2,-,TRBV15,CATGRLAGVNEQFF,TGTGCCACCGGACGACTAGCGGGAGTGAATGAGCAGTTCTTC
TRBJ2-1,-,-,TRBV30,CAWSVGSLSSYNEQFF,TGTGCCTGGAGTGTCGGGTCCCTGAGCTCCTACAATGAGCAGTTCTTC
TRBJ1-3,-,-,TRBV5-6,CASSSTGISGNTIYF,TGTGCCAGCAGTTCTACAGGGATCTCTGGAAACACCATATATTTT